This paragraph reports one T cell receptor beta chain. The data were obtained in a study of blood T cell repertoires in COVID-19. Study in general: Nucleic acid was either cDNA or gDNA, and it came from T cells, B-cell-depleted T cells, or PBMCs.

The table came from immunoSEQ multiplex PCR; TCRdb's copy has only in-frame clones and leaves some out. Among about 150,000 clones listed, 65% to 90% were seen once. V trimming: 4 bases; J trimming: 9 bases; junction bases outside the gene matches: 12. This CDR3 contains 16 residues. The germline V gene has CDR1 LNHDA and CDR2 SQIVND (reference sequence). The material sequenced was peripheral blood. This chain links TRBV19 with TRBJ1-6; 7 positions match TRBD1. The clonotype was recovered from a woman between 45 and 60 years old with acute or convalescent COVID-19. The CDR3 here is CASSTAGGQTVSPLHF. CDR3 sequence (DNA): TGTGCCAGTAGTACGGCCGGGGGACAGACAGTTTCACCCCTCCACTTT.